This is a list of T cell receptor beta chains from one sample in a study of identical twins. MiXCR, run by TCRdb on the 5' RACE reads, gives a single entry per CDR3 protein. Of about 1.7 million distinct CDR3 sequences listed, 25% to 35% are singletons. Input material: cord blood. The origin of the receptors is a newborn girl in good health. Both conserved end residues are trimmed from each CDR3. Rows may omit the clone size; those that give it use once, few, many or a size class.

V: TRBV5-5
size: -
J: TRBJ2-6
CDR3: ASSLFRKSGANVLT

V: TRBV10-3
size: few
J: TRBJ2-5
CDR3: AISEEGSGYETQY

V: TRBV2
size: few
J: TRBJ2-5
CDR3: ASRFRLAGQETQY

V: TRBV20-1
size: few
J: TRBJ2-7
CDR3: SASPSGHSYEQY

V: TRBV6-5
size: -
J: TRBJ2-7
CDR3: ANSRGGDEQY

V: TRBV20-1
size: -
J: TRBJ2-3
CDR3: SASPDRGQGDTQY

V: TRBV27
size: few
J: TRBJ2-7
CDR3: ASRTRGWEQY

V: TRBV24-1
size: -
J: TRBJ2-2
CDR3: ATSDQGTGKNTGELF

V: TRBV9
size: -
J: TRBJ2-5
CDR3: ASSVWPQETQY

V: TRBV20-1
size: -
J: TRBJ2-2
CDR3: SASVLGQGATGELF

V: TRBV27
size: -
J: TRBJ1-2
CDR3: ASSLETEPGGNGYT

V: TRBV27
size: few
J: TRBJ1-5
CDR3: ANRGQPQH

V: TRBV3-1
size: -
J: TRBJ1-2
CDR3: ASRPSLGPSNHGYT

V: TRBV25-1
size: -
J: TRBJ2-5
CDR3: ASSESWTGVGETQY

V: TRBV19
size: -
J: TRBJ2-1
CDR3: ASGGPTRDEQF

V: TRBV7-9
size: -
J: TRBJ2-5
CDR3: ASSAAGDNEQY

V: TRBV15
size: few
J: TRBJ1-1
CDR3: ATSKTALNTEAF

V: TRBV4-1
size: -
J: TRBJ2-2
CDR3: ASSQEGANTGELF

V: TRBV7-2
size: few
J: TRBJ2-4
CDR3: ASSNSGGAKNIQY

V: TRBV5-1
size: -
J: TRBJ1-5
CDR3: ASRSGTDSHQPQH

V: TRBV20-1
size: few
J: TRBJ2-7
CDR3: SARGGDRREQY

V: TRBV29-1
size: few
J: TRBJ1-4
CDR3: SVEEGALEKLF

V: TRBV2
size: -
J: TRBJ2-5
CDR3: ASSVTSRQY

V: TRBV27
size: few
J: TRBJ2-3
CDR3: ASSLLRTSGRAWADTQY

V: TRBV11-2
size: many
J: TRBJ1-5
CDR3: ASSLRQGLNQPQH

V: TRBV10-2
size: -
J: TRBJ2-1
CDR3: ASSELGSTFGGHPYEQF

V: TRBV11-2
size: few
J: TRBJ2-3
CDR3: ASSSGAGGQY

V: TRBV25-1
size: many
J: TRBJ2-5
CDR3: ASSELTPQGAQY

V: TRBV6-2/TRBV6-3
size: -
J: TRBJ2-5
CDR3: ASGRPTLLETQY

V: TRBV27
size: -
J: TRBJ2-3
CDR3: ASSSGTHILTDTQY

V: TRBV29-1
size: many
J: TRBJ2-7
CDR3: SDPTGPYEQY

V: TRBV2
size: -
J: -
CDR3: ASKGSRHYEQY

V: TRBV20-1
size: -
J: TRBJ2-1
CDR3: SVVAGGPPYNEQF

V: TRBV7-9
size: -
J: TRBJ2-7
CDR3: ASRPAYRDRGGEQY